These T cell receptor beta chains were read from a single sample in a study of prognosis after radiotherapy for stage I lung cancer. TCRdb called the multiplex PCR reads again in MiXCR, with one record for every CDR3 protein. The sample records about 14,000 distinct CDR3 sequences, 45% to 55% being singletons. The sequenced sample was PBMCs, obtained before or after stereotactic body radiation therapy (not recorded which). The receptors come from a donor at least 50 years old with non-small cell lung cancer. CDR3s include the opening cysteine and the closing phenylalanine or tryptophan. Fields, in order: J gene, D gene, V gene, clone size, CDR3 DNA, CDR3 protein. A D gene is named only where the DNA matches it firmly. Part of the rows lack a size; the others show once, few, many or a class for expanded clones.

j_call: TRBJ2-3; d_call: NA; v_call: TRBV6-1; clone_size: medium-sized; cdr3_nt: TGTGCCAGCAGTCCCAGAGGGGGCACAGATACGCAGTATTTT; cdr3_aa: CASSPRGGTDTQYF
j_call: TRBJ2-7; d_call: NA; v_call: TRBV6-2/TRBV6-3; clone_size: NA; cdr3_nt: TGTGCCAGCAGTGAAGGAGGGACAGACTACGAGCAGTACTTC; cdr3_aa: CASSEGGTDYEQYF
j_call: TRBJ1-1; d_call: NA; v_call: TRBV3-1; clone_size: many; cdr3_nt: TGTGCCAGCAGCCCCGGGACCTGGGGCACTGAAGCTTTCTTT; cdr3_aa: CASSPGTWGTEAFF
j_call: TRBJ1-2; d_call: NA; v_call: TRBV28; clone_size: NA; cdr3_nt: TGTGCCAGCAGTTCTGAGGGGTTGCAGTATGGCTACACCTTC; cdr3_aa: CASSSEGLQYGYTF
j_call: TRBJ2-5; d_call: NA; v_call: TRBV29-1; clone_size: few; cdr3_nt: TGCAGCGGGGGGCTGGGGGAGACCCAGTACTTC; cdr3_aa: CSGGLGETQYF
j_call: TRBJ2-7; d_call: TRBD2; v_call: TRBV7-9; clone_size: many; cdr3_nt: TGTGCCAGCAGTTTGGGGGGGCCTAGCGGGAGTTGTACCTACGAGCAGTACTTC; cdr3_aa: CASSLGGPSGSCTYEQYF
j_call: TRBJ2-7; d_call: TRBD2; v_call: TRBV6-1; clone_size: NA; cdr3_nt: TGTGCCAGCATTAGAAACGGGACTAGCGGGAGTGAGTACGAGCAGTACTTC; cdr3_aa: CASIRNGTSGSEYEQYF
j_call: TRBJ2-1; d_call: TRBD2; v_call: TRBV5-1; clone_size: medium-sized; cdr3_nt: TGCGCCAGCAGCTTGTGGGGTGTGGTAGCGGGGGGCGACGTCAATGAGCAGTTCTTC; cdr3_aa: CASSLWGVVAGGDVNEQFF
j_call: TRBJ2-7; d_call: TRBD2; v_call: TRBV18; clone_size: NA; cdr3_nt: TGTGCCAGCTCTCCCAGCGGGGGTGTGGCCGAGCAGTACTTC; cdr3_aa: CASSPSGGVAEQYF
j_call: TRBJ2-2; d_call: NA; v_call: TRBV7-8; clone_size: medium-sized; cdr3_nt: TGTGCCAGCAGCCAAGCGCCCATAGCCGGGGAGCTGTTTTTT; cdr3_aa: CASSQAPIAGELFF
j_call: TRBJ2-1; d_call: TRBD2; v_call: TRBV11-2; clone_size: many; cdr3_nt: TGTGCCAGCAGCGTGCGACTAGCGGGGGCCTACTCCTACAATGAGCAGTTCTTC; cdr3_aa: CASSVRLAGAYSYNEQFF
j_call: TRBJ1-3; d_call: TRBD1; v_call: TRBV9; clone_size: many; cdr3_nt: TGTGCCAGCAGCGTGATGACAGGGGACGGAAATACCATATATTTT; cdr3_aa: CASSVMTGDGNTIYF
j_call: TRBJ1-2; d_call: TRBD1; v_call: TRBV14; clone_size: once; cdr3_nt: TGTGCCAGCAGCCAAGTTTTACAGGGGGGAGTTAACTATGGCTACACCTTC; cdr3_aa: CASSQVLQGGVNYGYTF
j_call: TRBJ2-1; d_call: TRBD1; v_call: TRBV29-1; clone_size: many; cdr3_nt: TGCAGCGTTGAACCACAGGGGAATGAGCAGTTCTTC; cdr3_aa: CSVEPQGNEQFF
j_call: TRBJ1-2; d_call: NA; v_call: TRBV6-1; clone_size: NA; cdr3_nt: TGTGCCAGCAGCCTACAGTGTGTAGCAAGAGCAGGAGGCTACACCTTC; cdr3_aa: CASSLQCVARAGGYTF
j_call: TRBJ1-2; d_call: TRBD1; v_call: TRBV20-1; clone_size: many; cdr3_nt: TGCAGTGCTAGCGGGACCGGGACAGGGGGTAATGGCTACACCTTC; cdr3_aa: CSASGTGTGGNGYTF
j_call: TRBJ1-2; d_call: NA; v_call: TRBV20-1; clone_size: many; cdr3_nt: TGCAGTGCTAAGGGGGGGGGAAACTATGGCTACACCTTC; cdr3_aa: CSAKGGGNYGYTF
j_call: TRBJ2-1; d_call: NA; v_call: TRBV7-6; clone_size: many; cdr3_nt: TGTGCCAGCAGCTTAGTCATGGGACCTTGGAATGAGCAGTTCTTC; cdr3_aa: CASSLVMGPWNEQFF
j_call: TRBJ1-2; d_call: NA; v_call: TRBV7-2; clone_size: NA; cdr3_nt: TGTGCCAGCAGCCCGGACATATATGGCTACACCTTC; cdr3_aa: CASSPDIYGYTF
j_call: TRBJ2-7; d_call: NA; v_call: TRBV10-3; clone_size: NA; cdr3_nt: TGTGCCATCAGTGAGTCTTCCGGGCCTACCGAGCAGTACTTC; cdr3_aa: CAISESSGPTEQYF
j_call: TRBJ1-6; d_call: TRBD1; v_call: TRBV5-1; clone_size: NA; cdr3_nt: TGCGCCAGCAGCTCGGGACAGGATAATTCACCCCTCCACTTT; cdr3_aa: CASSSGQDNSPLHF
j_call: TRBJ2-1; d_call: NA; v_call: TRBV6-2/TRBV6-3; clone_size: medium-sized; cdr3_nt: TGTGCCAGCAGTACGGCACAGGGCGCTCACAATGAGCAGTTCTTC; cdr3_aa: CASSTAQGAHNEQFF
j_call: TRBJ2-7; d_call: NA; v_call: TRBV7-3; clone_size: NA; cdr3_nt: TGTGTCAGCAGCCCGCAGGTAACTGGGGGCTACGAGCAGTACTTC; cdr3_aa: CVSSPQVTGGYEQYF
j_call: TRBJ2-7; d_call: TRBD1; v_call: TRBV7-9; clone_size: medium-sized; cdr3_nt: TGTGCCAGCAGCCCGGGGACAGGGATCGAGCAGTACTTC; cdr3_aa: CASSPGTGIEQYF
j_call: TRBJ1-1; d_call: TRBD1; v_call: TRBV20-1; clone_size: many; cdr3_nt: TGCAGTGCTAGAGATTTTTTGGGCGGACAGGGAAAGAACACTGAAGCTTTCTTT; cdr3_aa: CSARDFLGGQGKNTEAFF
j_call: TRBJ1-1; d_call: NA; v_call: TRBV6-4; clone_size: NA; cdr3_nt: TGTGCCAGCATTGAGAGTCAACCGAACACTGAAGCTTTCTTT; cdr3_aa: CASIESQPNTEAFF
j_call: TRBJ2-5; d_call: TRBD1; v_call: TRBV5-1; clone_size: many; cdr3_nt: TGCGCCAGCAGCTCCCAGGAACCGGGACAGTCAGTCCAAGAGACCCAGTACTTC; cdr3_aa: CASSSQEPGQSVQETQYF
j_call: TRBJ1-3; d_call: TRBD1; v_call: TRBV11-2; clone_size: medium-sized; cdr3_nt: TGTGCCAGCAGCTCAACTAGGACAGGAGGAAACACCATATATTTT; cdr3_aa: CASSSTRTGGNTIYF
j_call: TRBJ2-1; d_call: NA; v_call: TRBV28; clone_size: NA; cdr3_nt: TGTGCAGCAGGAGGGCCAACGTATGAGCAGTTCTTC; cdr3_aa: CAAGGPTYEQFF
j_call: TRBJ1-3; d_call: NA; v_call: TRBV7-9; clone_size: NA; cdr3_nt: TGTGCCAGCAGCTTAGGCTCGGGCACTCTTCGGGACACCATATATTTT; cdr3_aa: CASSLGSGTLRDTIYF
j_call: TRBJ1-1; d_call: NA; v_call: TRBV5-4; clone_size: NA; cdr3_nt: TGTGCCAGCAGCTTGACGGACACTAACACTGAAGCTTTCTTT; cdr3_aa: CASSLTDTNTEAFF
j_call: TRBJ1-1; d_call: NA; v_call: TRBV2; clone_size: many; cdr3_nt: TGTGCCAGCATAGGGGGGTCAAATATGAACACTGAAGCTTTCTTT; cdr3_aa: CASIGGSNMNTEAFF
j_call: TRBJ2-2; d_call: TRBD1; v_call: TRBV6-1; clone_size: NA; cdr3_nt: TGTGCCAGCAGAACCGGGACAGCGAACACCGGGGAGCTGTTTTTT; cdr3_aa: CASRTGTANTGELFF
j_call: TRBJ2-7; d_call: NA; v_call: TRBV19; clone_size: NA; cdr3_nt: TGTGCCAGTAGTATGTCTGGCCACGAGCAGTACTTC; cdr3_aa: CASSMSGHEQYF
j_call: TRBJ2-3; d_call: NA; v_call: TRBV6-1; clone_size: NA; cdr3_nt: TGTGCCAGCAATAGCGGAGGAAGCACAGATACGCAGTATTTT; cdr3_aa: CASNSGGSTDTQYF
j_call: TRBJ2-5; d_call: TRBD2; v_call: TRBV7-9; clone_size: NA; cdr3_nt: TGTGCCAGCAGCTTCGGGGGGTCCGACCAAGAGACCCAGTACTTC; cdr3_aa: CASSFGGSDQETQYF
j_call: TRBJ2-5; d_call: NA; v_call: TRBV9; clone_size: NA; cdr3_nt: TGTGCCAGCAGCGAAGGGGGGACACACCAGGGAGAGACCCAGTACTTC; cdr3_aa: CASSEGGTHQGETQYF
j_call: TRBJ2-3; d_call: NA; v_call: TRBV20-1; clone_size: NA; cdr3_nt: TGCAGTGCTAGACCTTCCGAGGGTACGCAGTATTTT; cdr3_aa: CSARPSEGTQYF
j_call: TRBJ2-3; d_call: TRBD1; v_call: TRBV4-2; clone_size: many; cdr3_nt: TGTGCCAGCAGCCAAGATAGAGGGGGCAGCACAGATACGCAGTATTTT; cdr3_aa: CASSQDRGGSTDTQYF
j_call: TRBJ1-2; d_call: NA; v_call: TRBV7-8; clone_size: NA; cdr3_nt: TGTGCCAGCAGCTTTGGGGGGGATAACTATGGCTACACCTTC; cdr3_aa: CASSFGGDNYGYTF
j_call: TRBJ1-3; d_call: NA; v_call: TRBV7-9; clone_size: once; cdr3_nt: TGTGCCAGCAGCCCCATGGGAAGGGTGAGCTCTGGAAACACCATATATTTT; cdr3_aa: CASSPMGRVSSGNTIYF
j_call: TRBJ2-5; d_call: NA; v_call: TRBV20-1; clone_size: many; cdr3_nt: TGCAGTGCTGGGTCCCTAGGAGGGCAAGAGACCCAGTACTTC; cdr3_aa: CSAGSLGGQETQYF
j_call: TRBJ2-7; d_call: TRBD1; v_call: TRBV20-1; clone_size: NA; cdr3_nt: TGCAGTGCTAGTCAGGGGGTAAACGAGCAGTACTTC; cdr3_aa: CSASQGVNEQYF
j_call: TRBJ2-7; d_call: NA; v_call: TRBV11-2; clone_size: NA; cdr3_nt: TGTGCCAGCAGCTTCACGGTTTCGGGTGAGCAGTACTTC; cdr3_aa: CASSFTVSGEQYF
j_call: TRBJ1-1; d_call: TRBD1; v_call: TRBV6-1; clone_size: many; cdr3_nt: TGTGCCAGCAGACGACAGGGTGGAACTGAAGCTTTCTTT; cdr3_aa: CASRRQGGTEAFF
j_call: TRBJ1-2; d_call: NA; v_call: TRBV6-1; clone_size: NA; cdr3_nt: TGTGCCATCGGGGGCAGGGCGGATGGCTACACCTTC; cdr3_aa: CAIGGRADGYTF
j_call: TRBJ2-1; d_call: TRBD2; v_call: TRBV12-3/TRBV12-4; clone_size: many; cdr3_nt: TGTGCCAGCAGTGGGGGACTAGCGGGGCGCAGCTCCTACAATGAGCAGTTCTTC; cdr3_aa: CASSGGLAGRSSYNEQFF
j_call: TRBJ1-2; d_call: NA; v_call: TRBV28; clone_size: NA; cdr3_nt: TGTGCCAGCAGTACAGTGGGACATGGACACTATGGCTACACCTTC; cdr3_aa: CASSTVGHGHYGYTF
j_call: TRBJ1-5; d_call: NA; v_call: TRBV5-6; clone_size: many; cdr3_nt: TGTGCCAGCAGCTCAGGATTCAATCAGCCCCAGCATTTT; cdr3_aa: CASSSGFNQPQHF
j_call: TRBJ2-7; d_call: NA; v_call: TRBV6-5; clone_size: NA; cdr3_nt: TGTGCCAGCCGTTACCGCGACAGTGGGGGCTACGAGCAGTACTTC; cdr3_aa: CASRYRDSGGYEQYF
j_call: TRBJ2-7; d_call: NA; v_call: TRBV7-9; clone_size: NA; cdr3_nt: TGTGGCAGCAGCTTAGGGCCATCCTACGAGCAGTACTTC; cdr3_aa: CGSSLGPSYEQYF
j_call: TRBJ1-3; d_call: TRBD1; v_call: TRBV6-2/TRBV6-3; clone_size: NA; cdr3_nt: TGTGCCAGCAGTTACTCGGGACCGGGACAGGGAGGAAACACCATATATTTT; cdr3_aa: CASSYSGPGQGGNTIYF
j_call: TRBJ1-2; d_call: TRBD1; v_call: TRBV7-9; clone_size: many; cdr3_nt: TGTGCCAGCAGCACCAAACTGGGACAGGGGATAAGGGATGGCTACACCTTC; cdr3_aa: CASSTKLGQGIRDGYTF
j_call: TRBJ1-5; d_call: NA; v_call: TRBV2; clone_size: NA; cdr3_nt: TGTGCCAGCAGTTCGTTGGGGATGTGTCAGCCCCAGCATTTT; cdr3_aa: CASSSLGMCQPQHF
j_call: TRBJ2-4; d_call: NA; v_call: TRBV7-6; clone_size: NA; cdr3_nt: TGTGCCAGCAGCTTAGAAGCGAGGGGCAAAAACATTCAGTACTTC; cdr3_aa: CASSLEARGKNIQYF